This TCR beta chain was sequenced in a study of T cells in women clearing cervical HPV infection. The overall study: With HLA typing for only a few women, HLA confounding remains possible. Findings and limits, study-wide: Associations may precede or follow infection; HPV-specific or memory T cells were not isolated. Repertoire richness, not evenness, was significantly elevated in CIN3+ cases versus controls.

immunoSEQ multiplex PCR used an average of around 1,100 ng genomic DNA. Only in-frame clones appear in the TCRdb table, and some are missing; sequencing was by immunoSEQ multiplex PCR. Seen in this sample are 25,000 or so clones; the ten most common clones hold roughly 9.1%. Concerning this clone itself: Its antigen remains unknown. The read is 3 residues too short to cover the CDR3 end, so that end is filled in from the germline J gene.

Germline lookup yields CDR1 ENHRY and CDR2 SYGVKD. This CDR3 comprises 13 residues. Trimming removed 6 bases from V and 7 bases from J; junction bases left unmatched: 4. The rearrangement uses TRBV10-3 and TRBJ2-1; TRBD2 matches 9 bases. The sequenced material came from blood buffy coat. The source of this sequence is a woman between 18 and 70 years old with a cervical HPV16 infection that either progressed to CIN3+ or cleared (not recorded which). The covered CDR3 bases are TGTGCCATCAGGGGTAGCGGGGGAAATGAG. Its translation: CAIRGSGGNE. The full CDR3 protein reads CAIRGSGGNEQFF.